The clone carrying this TCR beta chain was seen at least ten times. Its target is unknown. This sample was taken from a study of CD8 T cells in ankylosing spondylitis. Study conclusions and caveats: In reactive arthritis synovial fluid and blood, some motif variants had been reported before. Disease-linked clones displayed a CD8+ phenotype and appeared relatively rarely in peripheral blood. A motif in TCR beta, a set of eight highly homologous variants, appeared characteristic of ankylosing spondylitis blood.

Making use of molecular barcodes, quantitative 5'-RACE generated TCR beta libraries. TCRdb re-called the 5' RACE reads through MiXCR, storing one row per CDR3 protein. Of more than 250,000 distinct CDR3 sequences in the sample, roughly 8% were seen once. The sequence was collected from a male donor with ankylosing spondylitis. The sequenced sample was blood, either unsorted or a sorted T cell fraction (not recorded which).

In DNA form, the CDR3 reads TGCGCCAGCAGCCAAGGTGTTCCCTCCGAAGCTTTCTTT. Amino acids: CASSQGVPSEAFF. J is TRBJ1-1 and V is TRBV4-1; D not certain. Looked up from germline, CDR1 is MGHRA and CDR2 is YSYEKL. Between the trimmed V and J ends, which lost 1 base and 8 bases, there was a span of 11 bases. This CDR3 region has 13 residues.